The 24 T cell receptor beta chains below all came from one sample that was sequenced in a study of naive and memory T cell subsets. Both TRBC1 and TRBC2 were covered by a beta constant-region primer of two equimolar oligonucleotides. TCRdb reprocessed the UMI-ligation and nested PCR reads via MiXCR and lists one record per CDR3 protein. The sample has tens of thousands of distinct CDR3 sequences, about an eighth seen once; the top ten hold 20% to 25%. The sequenced sample consisted of effector memory CD4+ T cells from blood. Subset described: effector memory, CD45RA- CD27-. The origin of the receptors is a human donor in good health.

Ten or more counts support this clonotype. This chain connects TRBV7-2 to TRBJ2-3; TRBD2 aligns across 9 bases. CDR1 is SGHTA and CDR2 is FQGNSA in the germline V gene. CDR3 length: 16 residues. With 5 bases clipped from V and 2 bases from J, the junction kept 8 bases outside the gene matches. The CDR3 protein is CASSPRLAETTDTQYF. In nucleotides, the CDR3 is TGTGCCAGCAGCCCAAGACTAGCGGAGACCACAGATACGCAGTATTTT.

V usage is TRBV6-1 and J usage is TRBJ2-7; TRBD2 aligns across 11 bases. The CDR3 is 12 residues long. With 6 bases clipped from V and 9 bases from J, the junction kept 4 bases outside the gene matches. Germline CDR1 is MNHNS and CDR2 is SASEGT. CDR3 in DNA: TGTGCCAGCAGACTAGCGGGAGAGGTGCAGTACTTC. Translated, it gives CASRLAGEVQYF.

This clonotype was picked up a small number of times. This rearrangement joins TRBV7-9 to TRBJ2-3, with 14 bases aligning to TRBD2. This CDR3 has 19 amino acids. Germline values: CDR1 SEHNR, CDR2 FQNEAQ (reference sequence). V was pared by 7 bases and J by 3 bases, with 15 bases of the junction left unmatched. The CDR3, as DNA: TGTGCCAGCACCCCGGGCAGCGGACTAGCGGGAGGAAGGACAGATACGCAGTATTTT. Translation: CASTPGSGLAGGRTDTQYF.

This clonotype has more than one count but fewer than ten. The rearrangement links TRBV21-1 to TRBJ2-3; TRBD1, as called in the table, went unchecked against the DNA. TRBV21-1 is a recognized pseudogene. This CDR3 is built from 16 residues. The CDR3 region is CASSTGRLQLTDTQYF. CDR3 nucleotides: TGTGCCAGCAGCACGGGCAGGTTGCAACTCACAGATACGCAGTATTTT.

This clonotype was seen repeatedly, ten times or more. The chain recombines TRBV4-1 with TRBJ2-1; D is undetermined. V dropped 1 base and J dropped 1 base, with 11 bases sitting between them. This CDR3 has 16 residues. Germline lookup yields CDR1 MGHRA and CDR2 YSYEKL. CDR3 nucleotide sequence: TGCGCCAGCAGCCAAGTTAATCTAGTTTCCTACAATGAGCAGTTCTTC. Translating gives CASSQVNLVSYNEQFF.

J is TRBJ2-7 and V is TRBV10-1; D may be TRBD2 (5 bases). Germline assignment: CDR1 WNHNN and CDR2 SYGVQD (reference sequence). V was clipped by 2 bases and J by 5 bases, with 10 bases between them. This CDR3 spans 13 amino acids. The CDR3 loop is CASSEKRGDEQYF. CDR3 nucleotide sequence: TGCGCCAGCAGTGAGAAACGGGGAGACGAGCAGTACTTC.

The chain uses TRBV12-3 or TRBV12-4 and TRBJ1-2; 7 nucleotides agree with TRBD1. The CDR3 covers 14 residues. Germline trimming cut 5 bases from V and 10 bases from J; bases unmatched to any gene: 13. CDR3 DNA sequence: TGTGCCAGCAGTCAAGGACAGGCGGCTATTGACTACACCTTC. This sequence encodes CASSQGQAAIDYTF.

V gene TRBV2 combines with J gene TRBJ2-3, with 12 bases matching TRBD2. Germline V gene lookup returns CDR1 SNHLY and CDR2 FYNNEI. The CDR3 spans 18 residues. Germline trimming cut 2 bases from V and 0 bases from J; bases unmatched to any gene: 6. The chain's CDR3 is CASSERLAGDFSTDTQYF. CDR3 DNA: TGTGCCAGCAGTGAAAGACTAGCGGGAGATTTTAGCACAGATACGCAGTATTTT.

J is TRBJ2-3 and V is TRBV20-1; possible D gene TRBD2, 5 bases. V gave up 7 bases and J gave up 1 base, with 12 bases separating them. The CDR3 has 13 amino acids. Germline loops: CDR1 DFQATT, CDR2 SNEGSKA (reference sequence). CDR3 region: CSVGDLGTDTQYF. CDR3 nucleotide sequence: TGCAGTGTCGGGGATCTCGGCACAGATACGCAGTATTTT.

This clonotype was detected ten times or more. This chain uses TRBV5-6 with TRBJ1-5, with 8 nucleotides matching TRBD1. After removal of 0 bases from V and 6 bases from J, the junction contained 8 bases not matched to a gene. Germline V CDR1 and CDR2: SGHDT, YYEEEE. The CDR3 runs 16 residues. For the CDR3, the DNA is TGTGCCAGCAGCTTGGGGACAGGGTATCCTGGTCAGCCCCAGCATTTT. Residues: CASSLGTGYPGQPQHF.

The table lists this clonotype with a few counts. This rearrangement joins TRBV5-1 to TRBJ2-7; 7 positions agree with TRBD2. The CDR3 has 16 amino acids. Per germline, CDR1 SGHRS and CDR2 YFSETQ. Trimming at V came to 4 bases and at J to 0 bases, leaving 10 bases not matched to a gene. The CDR3: CASSVILGGPSYEQYF. CDR3 coding DNA: TGCGCCAGCAGCGTGATACTGGGAGGGCCCTCCTACGAGCAGTACTTC.

This clonotype was seen only a few times. The chain is built from TRBV20-1 and TRBJ2-3; the D is unclear. CDR3 length equals 13 residues. Trimming left V 3 bases short and J 2 bases short, with 9 bases between. Per germline, CDR1 DFQATT and CDR2 SNEGSKA (reference sequence). CDR3 in amino acids: CSARDWITDTQYF. CDR3 nucleotides: TGCAGTGCTAGGGATTGGATCACAGATACGCAGTATTTT.

J is TRBJ2-5 and V is TRBV24-1; the D gene is possibly TRBD2 (6 bases). Trimming shortened V by 4 bases and J by 4 bases, and 15 bases separated the two germline ends. Germline values: CDR1 KGHDR, CDR2 SFDVKD. CDR3 length: 15 amino acids. In DNA, the CDR3 is TGTGCCACCAGTGACCCAAGGCGGGGTGGAGAGACCCAGTACTTC. This translates into CATSDPRRGGETQYF.

The chain links TRBV27 to TRBJ1-4; no clear D gene. V was clipped by 3 bases and J by 8 bases, with 10 bases between them. Germline values: CDR1 MNHEY, CDR2 SMNVEV (reference sequence). The CDR3 contains 13 residues. CDR3 in amino acids: CASSFKGNEKLFF. For the CDR3, the DNA is TGTGCCAGCAGTTTTAAGGGTAACGAAAAACTGTTTTTT. The complete variable domain, with remaining parts taken from reference TRBV27 and TRBJ1-4, reads EAQVTQNPRYLITVTGKKLTVTCSQNMNHEYMSWYRQDPGLGLRQIYYSMNVEVTDKGDVPEGYKVSRKEKRNFPLILESPSPNQTSLYFCASSFKGNEKLFFGSGTQLSVL.

There are many counts of this clonotype. The gene calls are TRBV24-1 and TRBJ2-3; D is possibly TRBD1 (6 bases). The CDR3 covers 15 residues. The germline V gene encodes CDR1 KGHDR and CDR2 SFDVKD. V dropped 2 bases and J dropped 2 bases, with 10 bases sitting between them. The CDR3 region has the DNA TGTGCCACCAGTGATTCCGGGACACCCACAGATACGCAGTATTTT. Translation gives CATSDSGTPTDTQYF.

This clonotype was counted between two and nine times. The gene calls are TRBV30 and TRBJ2-2; TRBD1 is a possible D gene (7 bases). Trimming took 5 bases from V and 5 from J, leaving 15 bases between them. The CDR3 consists of 14 residues. Germline V gene lookup returns CDR1 GTSNPN and CDR2 SVGIG (reference sequence). CDR3 sequence reads: CAWGRGAETGELFF. The CDR3 DNA follows: TGTGCCTGGGGCAGGGGGGCCGAGACCGGGGAGCTGTTTTTT.

This clonotype is categorized as medium-sized. The J gene is TRBJ2-1, the V gene TRBV11-1; 7 nucleotides agree with TRBD2. The CDR3 spans 16 residues. Germline lookup yields CDR1 SGHAT and CDR2 FQDESV (reference sequence). The trim removed 2 bases at V and 3 bases at J, leaving 7 bases unmatched. CDR3 loop: CASSLRLAGDYNEQFF. Written as DNA, the CDR3 is TGTGCCAGCAGCTTAAGGCTGGCGGGGGACTACAATGAGCAGTTCTTC.

This clonotype was observed a handful of times. The chain employs TRBV30 and TRBJ1-5; a weak D match, TRBD1 (5 bases). This CDR3 comprises 14 residues. Germline-derived CDR1 and CDR2 are GTSNPN and SVGIG (reference sequence). V was cut by 2 bases and J by 6 bases, with 14 bases left in between. For the CDR3, the DNA is TGTGCCTGGAGTCGGGAAGAGGGGCGTCAGCCCCAGCATTTT. Its translation is CAWSREEGRQPQHF.

For this clonotype: This sequence may be a read error, since a much larger clone differs from it by one base. The chain links TRBV25-1 to TRBJ2-2; D ambiguous. Germline assignment: CDR1 MGHDK and CDR2 SYGVNS. V lost 5 bases to trimming and J lost 0 bases, with 10 bases between them. The CDR3 length is 15 residues. CDR3 sequence: CASSSHTTNTGELFF. CDR3 nucleotide sequence: TGTGCCAGCAGTTCTCACACAACGAACACCGGGGAGCTGTTTTTT.

In this sample, this clonotype turned up a few times. The genes are TRBV7-2 and TRBJ2-6; D gene uncertain. Germline V gene data show CDR1 as SGHTA and CDR2 as FQGNSA. The CDR3 runs to 14 residues. Deletions cut 3 bases from V and 4 bases from J, with 7 bases between. The CDR3: CASSFAPGANVLTF. The CDR3 DNA is TGTGCCAGCAGCTTCGCCCCCGGGGCCAACGTCCTGACTTTC.

The sample holds a few counts of this clonotype. This sequence joins TRBV18 and TRBJ2-1, with 11 bases fitting TRBD2. J lost 8 bases, V lost 4 bases, and 7 bases had no gene match. CDR3 length equals 15 residues. Germline V lookup: CDR1 KGHSH, CDR2 LQKENI. CDR3 amino acids: CASSRTSGSWDEQFF. DNA for the CDR3: TGTGCCAGCTCACGAACTAGCGGGAGTTGGGATGAGCAGTTCTTC.

This clonotype has a count of ten or more. The rearrangement joins TRBV5-6 to TRBJ2-1; D is ambiguous. Germline CDR1 and CDR2: SGHDT and YYEEEE. The CDR3 sequence is 12 residues long. V was clipped by 5 bases and J by 8 bases, with 11 bases between them. The CDR3 here is CASSRRRHEQFF. CDR3 sequence (DNA): TGTGCCAGCAGTCGCCGGCGTCATGAGCAGTTCTTC.

This clonotype appeared many times. The V and J genes are TRBV29-1 and TRBJ1-1; 7 positions match TRBD1. The germline CDR1 and CDR2 sequences are SQVTM and ANQGSEA. V was clipped by 6 bases and J by 6 bases; unmatched bases: 10. This CDR3 spans 13 amino acids. The CDR3 sequence is CSVTRGAEPEAFF. CDR3 coding DNA: TGCAGCGTAACCAGGGGGGCTGAGCCTGAAGCTTTCTTT.

This clonotype was seen many times. The rearrangement uses TRBV4-1 and TRBJ2-7; 8 positions match TRBD2. This CDR3 is 16 amino acids long. V trimming: 3 bases; J trimming: 5 bases; junction bases outside the gene matches: 12. Germline V gene lookup returns CDR1 MGHRA and CDR2 YSYEKL. The CDR3 sequence: CASSHRRREATHEQYF. The CDR3, as DNA: TGCGCCAGCAGCCATAGAAGGCGGGAGGCCACCCACGAGCAGTACTTC.